These T cell receptor beta chains were read from a single sample in a study of radiation and T cells in renal cell carcinoma. Repertoires were generated with immunoSEQ multiplex PCR, while TCRdb's copy carries only in-frame clones and drops some. The data contain more than 20,000 clones, 80% of them seen just once; the ten biggest clones take up about 40%. The sample here was blood, taken from a patient whose treatment included radiotherapy and nephrectomy. These receptor sequences come from a man between 60 and 75 years old with renal cell carcinoma. CDR3s include the opening cysteine and the closing phenylalanine or tryptophan. A D gene is named only where the DNA matches it firmly. Clone sizes are given selectively: once, few, many, or a class where the clone is expanded.

v_call	clone_size	d_call	j_call	cdr3_aa	cdr3_nt
TRBV7-6	few	-	TRBJ1-3	CASALNRGAGGGNTIYF	TGTGCCAGCGCCCTGAATCGGGGGGCAGGTGGAGGAAACACCATATATTTT
TRBV7-8	-	TRBD2	TRBJ2-7	CASTILAVAGEQYF	TGTGCCAGCACCATACTAGCGGTGGCGGGGGAGCAGTACTTC
TRBV7-8	-	-	TRBJ2-5	CASSFWMTARETQYF	TGTGCCAGCAGCTTTTGGATGACCGCCAGAGAGACCCAGTACTTC
TRBV6-4	once	-	TRBJ2-1	CASRVESSYNEQFF	TGTGCCAGCAGAGTCGAGAGTTCCTACAATGAGCAGTTCTTC
TRBV30	-	TRBD1	TRBJ1-5	CAWSGTGPLNQPQHF	TGTGCCTGGAGTGGGACAGGACCACTCAATCAGCCCCAGCATTTT
TRBV7-2	-	-	TRBJ1-2	CASSLGQTNYGYTF	TGTGCCAGCAGCTTAGGACAGACCAACTATGGCTACACCTTC
TRBV12-5	-	-	TRBJ2-2	CASGSTDGPGELFF	TGTGCTAGTGGTTCAACGGACGGGCCCGGGGAGCTGTTTTTT
TRBV7-6	-	-	TRBJ2-3	CASSLGSGNTQYF	TGTGCCAGCAGCTTAGGCAGCGGTAATACGCAGTATTTT
TRBV29-1	-	TRBD2	TRBJ2-7	CSVKTGTSGYEQYF	TGCAGCGTCAAAACCGGGACTAGCGGCTACGAGCAGTACTTC
TRBV19	once	-	TRBJ2-7	CASSIDPISYEQYF	TGTGCCAGTAGTATCGATCCAATCTCCTACGAGCAGTACTTC
TRBV10-3	once	-	TRBJ2-1	CAISESMGLSANEQFF	TGTGCCATCAGTGAGTCGATGGGGTTGTCGGCCAATGAGCAGTTCTTC
TRBV2	-	TRBD1	TRBJ1-2	CASSVSGQGARLNTF	TGTGCCAGCAGTGTATCAGGGCAGGGGGCGCGACTCAACACCTTC
TRBV15	-	-	TRBJ1-1	CATSRELQAFF	TGTGCCACCAGCAGAGAGTTGCAAGCTTTCTTT
TRBV5-1	-	-	TRBJ2-3	CASSLQIGDTQYF	TGCGCCAGCAGCTTGCAAATCGGCGATACGCAGTATTTT
TRBV7-6	-	-	TRBJ2-3	CASSLGALAGMDTQYF	TGTGCCAGCAGCTTGGGAGCTCTGGCAGGGATGGATACGCAGTATTTT
TRBV5-5	-	-	TRBJ2-5	CASSLRARQYQETQYF	TGTGCCAGCAGCTTGCGAGCAAGACAGTACCAAGAGACCCAGTACTTC
TRBV27	-	-	TRBJ2-7	CASSLRLASEQYF	TGTGCCAGCAGTTTACGGCTAGCCAGCGAGCAGTACTTC
TRBV7-8	-	-	TRBJ1-5	CASSLRGGDQPQHF	TGTGCCAGCAGCTTACGGGGTGGAGATCAGCCCCAGCATTTT
TRBV10-2	-	-	TRBJ1-2	CASRDPLGADGYTF	TGCGCCAGCAGGGACCCCCTGGGGGCGGATGGCTACACCTTC
TRBV7-2	-	-	TRBJ2-1	CASSLAHLEQFF	TGTGCCAGCAGCTTAGCGCACTTGGAGCAGTTCTTC
TRBV14	once	-	TRBJ2-4	CASSGWEANIQYF	TGTGCCAGCTCAGGGTGGGAGGCAAACATTCAGTACTTC
TRBV4-1	-	-	TRBJ2-3	CASSQDWRGVTDTQYF	TGCGCCAGCAGCCAAGATTGGCGGGGCGTCACAGATACGCAGTATTTT
TRBV18	-	-	TRBJ1-5	CASSLSGLDQPQHF	TGTGCCAGCTCGCTTTCAGGGTTGGATCAGCCCCAGCATTTT
TRBV10-3	-	-	TRBJ1-1	CASRLNTEAFF	TGTGCCTCTCGCTTGAACACTGAAGCTTTCTTT
TRBV7-2	-	TRBD1	TRBJ1-2	CASSLRWDRPTYGYTF	TGTGCCAGCAGCTTAAGGTGGGACAGGCCAACCTATGGCTACACCTTC
TRBV11-2	once	TRBD2	TRBJ2-2	CASSFPRAGGRTGELFF	TGTGCCAGCAGCTTTCCCAGAGCGGGAGGGCGAACCGGGGAGCTGTTTTTT
TRBV28	-	-	TRBJ2-7	CASSLAGRPGSYEQYF	TGTGCCAGCAGTTTAGCTGGCAGGCCCGGCTCCTACGAGCAGTACTTC
TRBV2	-	-	TRBJ1-1	CASRMTNTEAFF	TGTGCCAGCAGGATGACGAACACTGAAGCTTTCTTT
TRBV2	-	TRBD2	TRBJ2-3	CASSGSSGRAFSTDTQYF	TGTGCCAGCAGTGGCTCTAGCGGGAGGGCTTTTAGCACAGATACGCAGTATTTT
TRBV7-8	-	-	TRBJ2-7	CASSLRQACEQYF	TGTGCCAGCAGCTTAAGGCAGGCCTGCGAGCAGTACTTC
TRBV28	-	-	TRBJ1-5	CASSLLSKPQHF	TGTGCCAGCAGTTTATTAAGCAAGCCCCAGCATTTT
TRBV7-2	-	-	TRBJ1-5	CASSLVAYSNQPQHF	TGTGCCAGCAGCTTAGTCGCATATAGCAATCAGCCCCAGCATTTT
TRBV6-1	-	-	TRBJ1-1	CASTRFGGETTEAFF	TGTGCCAGCACTCGATTTGGGGGGGAGACCACTGAAGCTTTCTTT